These T cell receptor beta chains were read from a single sample in a study of blood T cell repertoires in COVID-19. Repertoires were generated with immunoSEQ multiplex PCR, while TCRdb's copy carries only in-frame clones and drops some. The sample consists of 370,000 or so clones, roughly 80% of them appearing once. Sequences were obtained from peripheral blood. Source of these receptors: a human donor with acute or convalescent COVID-19. The donor label of this sample is uncertain. Each CDR3 is given with its conserved first and last residue. D genes are given only for firm matches. Clone size is not always given. Where it is, it says once, few, many or a class for expanded clones.

TRBJ2-2	.	TRBV5-1	.	CATQAGQNTGELFF	TGCGCCACCCAGGCTGGCCAAAACACCGGGGAGCTGTTTTTT
TRBJ2-3	.	TRBV24-1	once	CATSRGSETQYF	TGTGCCACCAGCCGGGGGTCCGAAACGCAGTATTTT
TRBJ2-7	.	TRBV27	.	CASSGPSTGAYEQYF	TGTGCCAGCAGTGGCCCGTCGACAGGAGCCTACGAGCAGTACTTC
TRBJ1-4	.	TRBV4-1	.	CASSQERRREKLFF	TGCGCCAGCAGCCAAGAACGACGCAGGGAAAAACTGTTTTTT
TRBJ2-1	TRBD2	TRBV18	.	CASSPRLAGDSNEQFF	TGTGCCAGCTCACCCAGACTAGCGGGAGACTCCAATGAGCAGTTCTTC
TRBJ1-6	.	TRBV6-1	.	CASSEAKSSYNSPLHF	TGTGCCAGCAGTGAAGCAAAGAGCTCCTATAATTCACCCCTCCACTTT
TRBJ1-1	.	TRBV2	.	CASTVQGSMNTEAFF	TGTGCCAGCACCGTCCAGGGAAGTATGAACACTGAAGCTTTCTTT
TRBJ1-1	.	TRBV13	.	CASSFPTFSAEAFF	TGTGCCAGCAGCTTCCCTACCTTCAGCGCTGAAGCTTTCTTT
TRBJ2-7	.	TRBV15	.	CATSRGAGRGSYEQYF	TGTGCCACCAGCAGGGGGGCGGGCAGGGGTTCCTACGAGCAGTACTTC
TRBJ1-2	.	TRBV7-8	.	CASSLALGSTNYGYTF	TGTGCCAGCAGCTTAGCGCTAGGGAGTACTAACTATGGCTACACCTTC
TRBJ1-5	.	TRBV28	.	CASSGGGAGQPQHF	TGTGCCAGCAGTGGGGGGGGAGCGGGGCAGCCCCAGCATTTT
TRBJ2-7	TRBD1	TRBV5-1	.	CASSLEGGREQYF	TGCGCCAGCAGCTTGGAAGGGGGCCGCGAGCAGTACTTC
TRBJ1-5	.	TRBV18	.	CASSPSRGWDQPQHF	TGTGCCAGCTCACCCTCCAGAGGGTGGGATCAGCCCCAGCATTTT
TRBJ2-7	.	TRBV6-5	.	CASRRDSYEQYF	TGTGCCAGCAGGAGGGACTCCTACGAGCAGTACTTC
TRBJ1-6	TRBD1	TRBV29-1	.	CSVGQGLNSPLHF	TGCAGCGTGGGACAGGGCCTAAATTCACCCCTCCACTTT
TRBJ1-5	TRBD1	TRBV18	few	CASSQGQENQPQHF	TGTGCCAGCTCACAGGGACAGGAAAATCAGCCCCAGCATTTT
TRBJ2-2	.	TRBV30	.	CAWFRRSGSGELFF	TGTGCCTGGTTTCGTCGGAGCGGATCCGGGGAGCTGTTTTTT
TRBJ1-2	.	TRBV28	.	CASSLTGLIPYGYTF	TGTGCCAGCAGTCTCACAGGGTTGATCCCCTACGGCTACACCTTC
TRBJ2-7	.	TRBV28	many	CASSPYYYEQYF	TGTGCCAGCAGTCCATACTACTACGAGCAGTACTTC
TRBJ2-5	TRBD2	TRBV5-4	.	CASSSGLATRTQYF	TGTGCCAGCAGCTCGGGACTAGCGACGAGGACCCAGTACTTC
TRBJ1-2	.	TRBV27	.	CASSSLGASNYGYTF	TGTGCCAGCAGTTCTCTGGGAGCTTCTAACTATGGCTACACCTTC
TRBJ2-7	TRBD1	TRBV6-6	.	CASRSGQGAYEQYF	TGTGCCAGCAGGTCGGGACAGGGTGCCTACGAGCAGTACTTC
TRBJ1-2	.	TRBV11-2	once	CASSSVGGQGKFNYGYTF	TGTGCCAGCAGCTCAGTGGGGGGGCAGGGGAAGTTCAACTATGGCTACACCTTC
TRBJ2-5	TRBD2	TRBV11-2	.	CASSFSGGRIETQYF	TGTGCCAGCAGCTTCAGCGGGGGTCGGATAGAGACCCAGTACTTC
TRBJ1-5	.	TRBV5-4	.	CASRRVQGPPNQPQHF	TGTGCCAGTCGGCGGGTACAGGGTCCTCCTAATCAGCCCCAGCATTTT
TRBJ2-7	TRBD2	TRBV3-1/TRBV3-2	.	CASAETRLAGGFSYEQYF	TGTGCCAGCGCCGAGACGAGACTAGCGGGGGGGTTTTCCTACGAGCAGTACTTC
TRBJ1-1	TRBD1	TRBV6-6	.	CASSPRQGQAGTEAFF	TGTGCCAGCAGTCCTCGACAGGGCCAGGCTGGCACTGAAGCTTTCTTT
TRBJ2-1	TRBD2	TRBV11-3	.	CASSPTVTSGSSNEQFF	TGTGCCAGCAGCCCCACCGTTACTAGCGGGAGTAGCAATGAGCAGTTCTTC
TRBJ1-6	TRBD1	TRBV27	.	CASSLLDRGINSPLHF	TGTGCCAGCAGTTTATTGGACAGGGGAATTAATTCACCCCTCCACTTT
TRBJ2-7	.	TRBV30	.	CAWSAQSYEQYF	TGTGCCTGGAGTGCCCAGTCCTACGAGCAGTACTTC
TRBJ2-4	TRBD1	TRBV6-6	.	CASSHQGDPKNIQYF	TGTGCCAGCAGCCATCAGGGGGACCCCAAAAACATTCAGTACTTC
TRBJ1-5	.	TRBV14	.	CASSLTGGQPQHF	TGTGCCAGCAGCCTCACGGGTGGTCAGCCCCAGCATTTT
TRBJ2-7	.	TRBV11-3	.	CASSPPGTFSYEQYF	TGTGCCAGCAGCCCCCCCGGGACTTTCTCCTACGAGCAGTACTTC
TRBJ1-2	.	TRBV7-2	.	CASSSTVGRSGYTF	TGTGCCAGCAGCTCAACCGTGGGGCGGAGTGGCTACACCTTC
TRBJ1-2	.	TRBV4-2	.	CASSQKTGFHGYTF	TGTGCCAGCAGCCAGAAAACGGGGTTTCATGGCTACACCTTC
TRBJ2-7	TRBD1	TRBV12-3/TRBV12-4	.	CAGPWDRSYEQYF	TGTGCCGGGCCATGGGACAGGAGCTACGAGCAGTACTTC
TRBJ1-6	.	TRBV6-6	few	CASSYPNSNSPLHF	TGTGCCAGCAGTTATCCCAATTCAAATTCACCCCTCCACTTT
TRBJ1-5	.	TRBV7-6	.	CASSFGSTGQPQHF	TGTGCCAGCAGCTTTGGATCCACAGGGCAGCCCCAGCATTTT
TRBJ2-3	TRBD2	TRBV5-1	.	CASSRGGGTDTQYF	TGCGCCAGCAGCCGGGGGGGCGGCACAGATACGCAGTATTTT
TRBJ2-2	.	TRBV9	.	CASSGSLGTLNTGELFF	TGTGCCAGCAGCGGCTCGCTCGGGACTTTGAACACCGGGGAGCTGTTTTTT
TRBJ2-1	TRBD2	TRBV10-2	.	CASRPTSGRSNEQFF	TGCGCCAGCAGACCTACTAGCGGGAGGAGCAATGAGCAGTTCTTC
TRBJ2-1	.	TRBV4-1	.	CASSQSASNEQFF	TGCGCCAGCAGCCAGAGTGCAAGCAATGAGCAGTTCTTC
TRBJ2-1	.	TRBV3-1/TRBV3-2	.	CASSQVMGQGTYNEQFF	TGTGCCAGCAGCCAAGTAATGGGCCAGGGAACCTACAATGAGCAGTTCTTC
TRBJ1-5	.	TRBV2	.	CASGSDSHNNQPQHF	TGTGCCAGCGGCTCGGACAGTCATAACAATCAGCCCCAGCATTTT
TRBJ2-1	TRBD1	TRBV28	.	CASSLTDRAFSPLQFF	TGTGCCAGCAGTTTAACTGACAGGGCCTTTTCCCCTCTACAGTTCTTC
TRBJ1-1	.	TRBV14	.	CASSQQGYTEAFF	TGTGCCAGCAGCCAGCAGGGGTACACTGAAGCTTTCTTT
TRBJ2-7	TRBD1	TRBV5-4	.	CASSPRGLEQYF	TGTGCCAGCAGCCCCAGGGGGCTCGAGCAGTACTTC
TRBJ2-7	.	TRBV7-7	.	CASSFTGRLMRTYEQYF	TGTGCCAGCAGCTTTACAGGGCGCCTAATGAGGACCTACGAGCAGTACTTC
TRBJ1-2	TRBD1	TRBV6-5	.	CASSSGTAFYGYTF	TGTGCCAGCAGTTCCGGGACAGCCTTCTATGGCTACACCTTC
TRBJ2-6	TRBD2	TRBV9	.	CASSPTPAGGLSGANVLTF	TGTGCCAGCAGCCCAACCCCGGCGGGAGGCCTCTCTGGGGCCAACGTCCTGACTTTC
TRBJ1-5	TRBD1	TRBV19	.	CASSMGQKNQPQHF	TGTGCCAGTAGTATGGGACAGAAGAATCAGCCCCAGCATTTT
TRBJ1-1	.	TRBV5-1	.	CASSSGGHLNTEAFF	TGCGCCAGCAGCTCGGGGGGACACCTAAACACTGAAGCTTTCTTT
TRBJ2-1	TRBD1	TRBV2	.	CASGGQGYNEQFF	TGTGCCAGCGGCGGACAGGGCTACAATGAGCAGTTCTTC
TRBJ1-2	.	TRBV2	.	CASSLEQGREGYTF	TGTGCCAGTTCCCTCGAACAGGGCAGGGAAGGCTACACCTTC